What follows describes a single T cell receptor beta chain. Assay: immunoSEQ multiplex PCR; the TCRdb copy retains only in-frame clones and omits some. This table holds around 64,000 clones, roughly 90% found once. V was clipped by 1 base and J by 8 bases, with 18 bases between them. Germline-derived CDR1 and CDR2 are MGHRA and YSYEKL. CDR3 length: 16 residues. These data belong to a study of blood T cell repertoires in COVID-19. Sample: peripheral blood. The chain employs TRBV4-1 and TRBJ2-1; D is possibly TRBD2 (6 bases). This sequence was found in a human donor in a cohort sampled during active COVID-19. Here the CDR3 reads CASSQGGGSSSDEQFF. The CDR3 DNA sequence: TGCGCCAGCAGCCAAGGAGGAGGGTCCTCTTCGGATGAGCAGTTCTTC.